The TCR beta chain under discussion was sequenced for a study of cytomegalovirus exposure and HLA in healthy donors. Germline V CDR1 and CDR2: MGHRA, YSYEKL. This CDR3 spans 16 amino acids. The PCR contained 60 Vbeta and 13 Jbeta primers. TCRdb's table, derived via immunoSEQ multiplex PCR, lists solely in-frame clones and lacks some. The sample has 250,000 or so clones, around 90% seen once. Remarks on this clone: What it binds is unknown. Compared with germline, one end of the junction differs, possibly owing to a read error.

Overall study findings and caveats: Altogether, some 170 TCR beta chains were recorded as cytomegalovirus-associated.

The chain links TRBV4-1 to TRBJ2-1; the D gene is possibly TRBD2 (6 bases). The source is a girl aged 2-10 years in good health and CMV-seronegative. Sequencing was performed on PBMCs. The chain's CDR3 is CASSQEVEAGYNEQFF. In DNA form, the CDR3 reads TGTGCCAGCAGCCAAGAAGTGGAGGCGGGGTACAATGAGCAGTTCTTC.